Following are 6 T cell receptor beta chains from one sample sequenced in a study of blood T cell repertoires in COVID-19 (TCRdb year 2020). Library construction relied on the immunoSEQ multiplex PCR assay. Imported from immuneACCESS, the table was reduced by TCRdb to in-frame sequences with V and J called. These copies leave out some clones; in studies compared against another copy, an unresolved V gene accounts for under half, and the cause of the remainder is not known. This sample gives approximately 440,000 clones in total; 70% to 90% of them show up just once. The ten most abundant clones make up approximately 12% of the sample. The sample taken for sequencing was peripheral blood. The origin of the receptors is a woman aged 50 to 65 with COVID-19, enrolled during active disease.

Only a few counts were recorded for this clone. V and J are TRBV30 and TRBJ1-2; 8 bases match TRBD1. CDR1 GTSNPN and CDR2 SVGIG come from the germline V gene (reference sequence). The CDR3 is 13 residues long. The V gene end was trimmed by 2 bases and the J gene end by 4 bases; junction bases not matched to a gene: 3. The CDR3 DNA reads TGTGCCTGGAGTCAACAGGGGGGCTATGGCTACACCTTC. Its translation is CAWSQQGGYGYTF.

The chain carries TRBV2 and TRBJ2-3, with 9 bases that match TRBD2. Germline values: CDR1 SNHLY, CDR2 FYNNEI. V shed 6 bases, J shed 3 bases, and the junction held 19 bases outside the gene matches. CDR3 length: 19 amino acids. The CDR3 is CASSALGGGGGRPTDTQYF. The CDR3 DNA reads as TGTGCCAGCAGCGCCTTAGGGGGCGGGGGGGGCCGCCCGACAGATACGCAGTATTTT.

This clone was recorded only once. The chain uses TRBV2 and TRBJ1-5; possibly TRBD1 for D (5 bases). Germline loops: CDR1 SNHLY, CDR2 FYNNEI. The ends were cut back, 9 bases at V and 1 base at J, with 16 bases in the middle. The CDR3 totals 15 residues. CDR3 nucleotide sequence: TGTGCCAGTGCATACGGGGGAGCGAGCAATCAGCCCCAGCATTTT. Its protein product is CASAYGGASNQPQHF.

Details on this clone: The same CDR3 can be traced to other DNA sequences in this sample. The chain couples TRBV12-3 or TRBV12-4 to TRBJ1-1, with no clear D. Trimming took off 5 bases at V and 1 base at J, with 8 bases between the two ends. CDR3 length: 13 amino acids. As DNA, the CDR3 is TGTGCCAGCAGTCCGACTGCGAACACTGAAGCTTTCTTT. Translation: CASSPTANTEAFF.

V is TRBV25-1 and J is TRBJ1-2; 8 positions agree with TRBD1. Trimming at V came to 5 bases and at J to 8 bases, leaving 7 bases not matched to a gene. The germline CDR1 and CDR2 sequences are MGHDK and SYGVNS. The CDR3 is 13 amino acids. The CDR3 nucleotides read TGTGCCAGCAGTTGGGGACAGGAGGGAGGCTACACCTTC. Its translation: CASSWGQEGGYTF.

This clone was found a few times. V gene TRBV10-1 combines with J gene TRBJ1-1, with a possible D match to TRBD1 (5 bases). Per the germline V gene, CDR1 is WNHNN and CDR2 is SYGVQD (reference sequence). This CDR3 spans 13 amino acids. V was shortened by 5 bases and J by 4 bases, with 11 bases between the two germline ends. In nucleotides, the CDR3 is TGCGCCAGCAGTCCGGGGGGGATCACTGAAGCTTTCTTT. It yields the protein CASSPGGITEAFF.